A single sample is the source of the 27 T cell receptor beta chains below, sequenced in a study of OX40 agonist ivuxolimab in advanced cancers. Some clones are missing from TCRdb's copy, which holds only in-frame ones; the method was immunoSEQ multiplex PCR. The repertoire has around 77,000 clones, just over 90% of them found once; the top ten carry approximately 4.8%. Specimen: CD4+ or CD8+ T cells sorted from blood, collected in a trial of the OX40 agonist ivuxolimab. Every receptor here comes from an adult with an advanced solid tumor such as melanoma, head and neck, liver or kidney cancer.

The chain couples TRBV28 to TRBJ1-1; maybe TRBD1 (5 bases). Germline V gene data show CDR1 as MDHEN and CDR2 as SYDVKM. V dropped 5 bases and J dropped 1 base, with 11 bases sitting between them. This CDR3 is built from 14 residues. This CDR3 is CASSPAGTNTEAFF. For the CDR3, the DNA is TGTGCCAGCAGTCCCGCAGGGACGAACACTGAAGCTTTCTTT.

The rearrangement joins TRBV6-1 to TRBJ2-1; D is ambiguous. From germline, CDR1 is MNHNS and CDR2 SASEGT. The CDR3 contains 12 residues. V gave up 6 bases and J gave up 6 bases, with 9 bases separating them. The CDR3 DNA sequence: TGTGCCAGCAGCCGGTTTGGCAATGAGCAGTTCTTC. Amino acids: CASSRFGNEQFF.

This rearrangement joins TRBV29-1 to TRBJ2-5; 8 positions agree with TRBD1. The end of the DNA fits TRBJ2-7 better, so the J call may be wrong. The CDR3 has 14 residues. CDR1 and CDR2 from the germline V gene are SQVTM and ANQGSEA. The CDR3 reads CSVPSDRVAGEQYF. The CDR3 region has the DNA TGCAGCGTCCCCTCGGACAGGGTGGCCGGCGAGCAGTACTTC.

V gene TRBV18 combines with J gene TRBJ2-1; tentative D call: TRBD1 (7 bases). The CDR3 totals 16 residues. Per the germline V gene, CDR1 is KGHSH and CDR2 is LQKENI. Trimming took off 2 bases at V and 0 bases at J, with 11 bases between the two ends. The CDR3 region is CASSPLRDSSYNEQFF. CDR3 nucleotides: TGTGCCAGCTCACCATTGCGGGACAGCTCCTACAATGAGCAGTTCTTC.

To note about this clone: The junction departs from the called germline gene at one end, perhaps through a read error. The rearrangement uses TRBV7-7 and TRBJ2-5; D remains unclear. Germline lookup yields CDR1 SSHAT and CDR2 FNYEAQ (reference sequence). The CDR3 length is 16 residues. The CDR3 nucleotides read TGTGCTAGCAGCTTGTCCCCGGTCGGCCCATTGGAGACCCAGTACTTC. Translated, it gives CASSLSPVGPLETQYF.

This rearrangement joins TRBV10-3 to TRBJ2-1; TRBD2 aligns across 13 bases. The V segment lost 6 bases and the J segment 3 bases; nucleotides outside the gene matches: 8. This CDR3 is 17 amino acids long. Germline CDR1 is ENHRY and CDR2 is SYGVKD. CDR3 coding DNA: TGTGCCATCAGAGGATCCGGGACTAGCGGGAACTACAATGAGCAGTTCTTC. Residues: CAIRGSGTSGNYNEQFF.

This chain's CDR3 is CASSLRQGRDYGYTF. In nucleotides, the CDR3 is TGTGCCAGCAGCCTACGACAGGGTCGGGACTATGGCTACACCTTC. This chain links TRBV11-2 with TRBJ1-2, with 7 bases fitting TRBD1. Germline V gene sequence: CDR1 SGHAT, CDR2 FQNNGV. This CDR3 is built from 15 residues. Trimming removed 5 bases from V and 3 bases from J; junction bases left unmatched: 9.

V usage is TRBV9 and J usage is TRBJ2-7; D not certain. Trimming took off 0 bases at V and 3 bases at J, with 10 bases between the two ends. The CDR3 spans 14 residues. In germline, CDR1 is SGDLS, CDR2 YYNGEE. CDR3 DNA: TGTGCCAGCAGCGTAGCCGGCCTCAACTACGAGCAGTACTTC. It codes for CASSVAGLNYEQYF.

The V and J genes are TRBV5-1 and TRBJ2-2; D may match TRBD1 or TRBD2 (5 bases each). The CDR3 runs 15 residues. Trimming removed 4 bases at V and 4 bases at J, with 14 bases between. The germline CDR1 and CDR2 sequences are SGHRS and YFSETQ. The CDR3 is CASSPSGTGTGELFF. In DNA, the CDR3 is TGCGCCAGCAGCCCCTCCGGGACCGGCACCGGGGAGCTGTTTTTT. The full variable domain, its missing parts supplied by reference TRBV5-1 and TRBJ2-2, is KAGVTQTPRYLIKTRGQQVTLSCSPISGHRSVSWYQQTPGQGLQFLFEYFSETQRNKGNFPGRFSGRQFSNSRSEMNVSTLELGDSALYLCASSPSGTGTGELFFGEGSRLTVL.

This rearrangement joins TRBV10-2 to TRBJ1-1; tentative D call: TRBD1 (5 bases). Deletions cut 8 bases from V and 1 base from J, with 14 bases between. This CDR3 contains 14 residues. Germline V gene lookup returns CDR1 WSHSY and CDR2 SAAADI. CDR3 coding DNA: TGCGCCAGCCGGGGGGGGAGGCGGAACACTGAAGCTTTCTTT. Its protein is CASRGGRRNTEAFF.

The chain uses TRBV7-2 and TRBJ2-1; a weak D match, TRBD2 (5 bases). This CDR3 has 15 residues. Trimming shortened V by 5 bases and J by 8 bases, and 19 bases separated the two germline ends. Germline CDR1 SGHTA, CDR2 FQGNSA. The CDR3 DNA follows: TGTGCCAGCAGCCCCGAGATAGCGACCGGGTATGAGCAGTTCTTC. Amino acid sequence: CASSPEIATGYEQFF.

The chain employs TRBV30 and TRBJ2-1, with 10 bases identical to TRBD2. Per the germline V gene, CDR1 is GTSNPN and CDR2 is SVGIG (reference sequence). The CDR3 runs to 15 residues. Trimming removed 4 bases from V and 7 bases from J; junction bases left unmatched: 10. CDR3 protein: CAWKRRAGGRNEQFF. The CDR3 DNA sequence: TGTGCCTGGAAGAGAAGAGCGGGAGGGCGTAATGAGCAGTTCTTC.

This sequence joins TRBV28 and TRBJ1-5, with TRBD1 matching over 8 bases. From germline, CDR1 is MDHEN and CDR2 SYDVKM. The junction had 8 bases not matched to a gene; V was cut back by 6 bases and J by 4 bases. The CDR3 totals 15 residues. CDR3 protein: CASSSGGAGNQPQHF. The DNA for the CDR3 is TGTGCCAGCAGCTCAGGGGGCGCGGGAAATCAGCCCCAGCATTTT.

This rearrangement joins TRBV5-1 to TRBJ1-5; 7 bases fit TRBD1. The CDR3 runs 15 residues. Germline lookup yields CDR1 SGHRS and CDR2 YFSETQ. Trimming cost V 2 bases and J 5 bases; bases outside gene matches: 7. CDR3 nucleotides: TGCGCCAGCAGCTTAGAAGGACAGGCATATCAGCCCCAGCATTTT. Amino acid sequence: CASSLEGQAYQPQHF.

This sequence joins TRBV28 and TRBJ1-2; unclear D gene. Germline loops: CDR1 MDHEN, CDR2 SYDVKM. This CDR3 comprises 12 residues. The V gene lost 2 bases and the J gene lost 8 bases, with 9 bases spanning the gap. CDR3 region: CASSLGGRGYTF. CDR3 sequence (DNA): TGTGCCAGCAGTTTAGGAGGACGGGGCTACACCTTC.

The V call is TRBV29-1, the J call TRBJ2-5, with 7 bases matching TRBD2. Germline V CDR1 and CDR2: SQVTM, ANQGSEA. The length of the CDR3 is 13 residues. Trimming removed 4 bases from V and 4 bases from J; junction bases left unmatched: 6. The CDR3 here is CSVVRGGRETQYF. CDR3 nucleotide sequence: TGCAGCGTTGTTAGGGGAGGGAGAGAGACCCAGTACTTC.

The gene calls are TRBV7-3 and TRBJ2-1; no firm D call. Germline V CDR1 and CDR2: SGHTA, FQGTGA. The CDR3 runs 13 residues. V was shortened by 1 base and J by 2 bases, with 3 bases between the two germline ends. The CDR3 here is CASSLRTYNEQFF. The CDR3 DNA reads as TGTGCCAGCAGCTTAAGGACCTACAATGAGCAGTTCTTC.

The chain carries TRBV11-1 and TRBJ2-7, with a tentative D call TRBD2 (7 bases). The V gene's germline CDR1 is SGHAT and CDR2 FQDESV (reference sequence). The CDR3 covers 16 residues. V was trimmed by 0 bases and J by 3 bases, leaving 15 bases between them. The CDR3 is CASSLAAGAPGYEQYF. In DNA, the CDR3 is TGTGCCAGCAGCTTAGCGGCGGGGGCGCCGGGCTACGAGCAGTACTTC.

CDR3 residues: CASSLRTLTEQFF. The CDR3 DNA sequence: TGTGCCAGCAGTTTAAGGACTCTTACCGAGCAGTTCTTC. V is TRBV28 and J is TRBJ2-1, with D possibly matching TRBD2 (5 bases). V lost 2 bases and J lost 10, with 12 bases in between. The CDR3 covers 13 residues. Germline V gene sequence: CDR1 MDHEN, CDR2 SYDVKM.

The CDR3 DNA sequence: TGTGCCAGCTCTAGGGGGGCAGGTTGGAGCAATCAGCCCCAGCATTTT. Its translation: CASSRGAGWSNQPQHF. The V gene is TRBV28, the J gene TRBJ1-5, with D perhaps matching TRBD1 (6 bases). The V gene lost 8 bases and the J gene lost 1 base, with 18 bases spanning the gap. The CDR3 sequence is 16 residues long. Germline assignment: CDR1 MDHEN and CDR2 SYDVKM.

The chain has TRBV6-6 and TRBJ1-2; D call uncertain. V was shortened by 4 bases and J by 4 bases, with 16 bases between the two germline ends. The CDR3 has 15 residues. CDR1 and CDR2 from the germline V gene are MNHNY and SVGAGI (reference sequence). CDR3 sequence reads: CASSSAEMTAYGYTF. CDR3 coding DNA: TGTGCCAGCAGTTCGGCAGAAATGACTGCCTATGGCTACACCTTC.

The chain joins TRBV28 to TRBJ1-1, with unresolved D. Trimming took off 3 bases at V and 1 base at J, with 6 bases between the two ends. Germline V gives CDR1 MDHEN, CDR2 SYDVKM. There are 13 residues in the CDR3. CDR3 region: CASSFGPNTEAFF. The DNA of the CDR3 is TGTGCCAGCAGTTTCGGGCCGAACACTGAAGCTTTCTTT.

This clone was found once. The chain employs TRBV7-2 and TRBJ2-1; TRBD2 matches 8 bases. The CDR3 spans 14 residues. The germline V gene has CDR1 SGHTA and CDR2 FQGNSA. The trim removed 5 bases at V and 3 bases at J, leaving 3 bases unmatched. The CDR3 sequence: CASSQREIYNEQFF. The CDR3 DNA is TGTGCCAGCAGCCAGCGGGAGATCTACAATGAGCAGTTCTTC.

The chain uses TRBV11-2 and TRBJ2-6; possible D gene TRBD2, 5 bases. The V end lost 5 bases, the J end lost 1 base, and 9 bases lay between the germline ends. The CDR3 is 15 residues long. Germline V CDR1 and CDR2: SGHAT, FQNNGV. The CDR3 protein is CASSPTSSGANVLTF. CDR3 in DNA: TGTGCCAGCAGCCCTACTAGTTCTGGGGCCAACGTCCTGACTTTC.

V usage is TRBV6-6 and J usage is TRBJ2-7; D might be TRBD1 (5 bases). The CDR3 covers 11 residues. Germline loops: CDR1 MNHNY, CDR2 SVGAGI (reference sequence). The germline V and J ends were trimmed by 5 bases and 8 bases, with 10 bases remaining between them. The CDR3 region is CASSMQGKQYF. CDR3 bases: TGTGCCAGCAGTATGCAGGGTAAGCAGTACTTC.

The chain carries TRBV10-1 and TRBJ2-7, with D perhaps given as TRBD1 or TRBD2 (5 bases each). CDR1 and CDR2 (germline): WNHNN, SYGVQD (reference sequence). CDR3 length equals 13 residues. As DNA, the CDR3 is TGCCTACTAGGGGTGTCGCCAACGTACGAGCAGTACTTC. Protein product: CLLGVSPTYEQYF.

Here the CDR3 DNA reads TGTGCCAGCAGTTACGGAGGGAGAGTCGTCAATGAGCAGTTCTTC. As protein: CASSYGGRVVNEQFF. The chain employs TRBV6-5 and TRBJ2-1, with D possibly TRBD2 on 6 matching bases. V was shortened by 2 bases and J by 6 bases, with 14 bases between the two germline ends. CDR3 size: 15 residues. In germline, CDR1 is MNHEY, CDR2 SVGAGI.